This TCR beta chain comes out of a study of blood T cell repertoires in COVID-19. The table came from immunoSEQ multiplex PCR; TCRdb's copy has only in-frame clones and leaves some out. The sample lists some 120,000 clones; over 80% were seen once. On this clone itself: At the DNA level, this CDR3 is encoded by other sequences in the same sample as well.

V was cut by 1 base and J by 3 bases, with 7 bases left in between. Looked up from germline, CDR1 is LGHNT and CDR2 is FRNRAP. The CDR3 totals 14 residues. This clonotype was sampled from a woman between 65 and 79 years old with acute or convalescent COVID-19. The chain combines TRBV12-5 with TRBJ1-5; D remains ambiguous. Input material: peripheral blood. The CDR3 sequence: CASGLGQNNQPQHF. For the CDR3, the DNA is TGTGCTAGTGGTTTGGGGCAGAACAATCAGCCCCAGCATTTT.